These 18 T cell receptor beta chains originate from one sample sequenced in a study of CXCR3-negative and CXCR3-positive naive CD8 T cells. Study-wide points: Relative to CXCR3-negative naive cells, CXCR3-positive naive cells had more hydrophobic TRB CDR3s.

Carrying UMI labels, the TRB cDNA libraries were prepared through 5' RACE. For each CDR3 protein, TCRdb gives one entry from its re-call of the 5' RACE reads, without DNA. Its listing shows around 120,000 distinct CDR3 sequences. Their antigens remain unidentified. The specimen sequenced was naive CXCR3+ CD8+ T cells from blood. Noted subset: CD45RO-CCR7+CD27+CD95- naive CD8+ T cells expressing CXCR3 (TNR3+). These receptors came from a human donor in good health. Some clones in this sample may be carry-over from other donors' samples.

This rearrangement joins TRBV6-6 to TRBJ2-3. The CDR3 covers 15 residues. Germline lookup yields CDR1 MNHNY and CDR2 SVGAGI (reference sequence). The CDR3 here is CASSYLQGYTDTQYF.

The chain uses TRBV28 and TRBJ2-7; TCRdb names TRBD2, which stays unverified in the absence of DNA. CDR1 MDHEN and CDR2 SYDVKM come from the germline V gene. The CDR3 is 16 residues long. CDR3 sequence reads: CASSTRTSGYSYEQYF.

This rearrangement joins TRBV4-3 to TRBJ1-4; TCRdb selects TRBD1, and the lack of DNA leaves this call unchecked. This CDR3 is built from 17 residues. Germline loops: CDR1 LGHNA, CDR2 YSLEER. The CDR3 spells CASSQDRYLQGNEKLFF.

The chain uses TRBV6-2 or TRBV6-3 and TRBJ2-5; TCRdb designates TRBD1, a call that cannot be tested without DNA. This CDR3 is built from 18 residues. Germline assignment: CDR1 MNHEY and CDR2 SVGEGT. CDR3 in amino acids: CASSQHTPPQVDDETQYF.

The chain's CDR3 is CASSLAGSLSYNSPLHF. The chain couples TRBV7-9 to TRBJ1-6. This CDR3 is 17 amino acids long. The V gene's germline CDR1 is SEHNR and CDR2 FQNEAQ (reference sequence).

The chain joins TRBV7-9 to TRBJ1-1; as DNA is missing, the TRBD1 call by TCRdb cannot be tested. The CDR3 is 14 amino acids. Germline V gives CDR1 SEHNR, CDR2 FQNEAQ (reference sequence). CDR3 sequence: CASSLGAGTAEAFF. The full variable domain, in which reference TRBV7-9 and TRBJ1-1 provide the parts outside the CDR3, is DTGVSQNPRHKITKRGQNVTFRCDPISEHNRLYWYRQTLGQGPEFLTYFQNEAQLEKSRLLSDRFSAERPKGSFSTLEIQRTEQGDSAMYLCASSLGAGTAEAFFGQGTRLTVV.

This sequence joins TRBV4-1 and TRBJ2-7. The CDR3 is 15 amino acids. Germline lookup yields CDR1 MGHRA and CDR2 YSYEKL. This CDR3 is CASSQESRVTYEQYF.

J is TRBJ2-1 and V is TRBV6-5; the D gene TCRdb calls, TRBD1, cannot be checked with no DNA. The CDR3 has 12 residues. The germline CDR1 and CDR2 sequences are MNHEY and SVGAGI. The CDR3 here is CASRDTGDEQFF.

The J gene is TRBJ2-7, the V gene TRBV10-3; TCRdb designates TRBD1, a call that cannot be tested without DNA. Per germline, CDR1 ENHRY and CDR2 SYGVKD. The CDR3 runs 13 residues. The chain's CDR3 is CAIKGDTTHEQYF.

V and J are TRBV5-1 and TRBJ2-1. Germline V lookup: CDR1 SGHRS, CDR2 YFSETQ. This CDR3 is 16 amino acids long. CDR3 sequence reads: CASSLEAQGAYNEQFF.

The rearrangement links TRBV7-6 to TRBJ1-1; TCRdb gives TRBD1 as the D gene, but with no DNA this cannot be confirmed. The CDR3 totals 15 residues. The germline V gene has CDR1 SGHVS and CDR2 FNYEAQ. CDR3: CASSIPTGMNTEAFF.

This sequence joins TRBV27 and TRBJ1-5; the D gene TCRdb calls, TRBD1, cannot be checked with no DNA. The germline CDR1 and CDR2 sequences are MNHEY and SMNVEV (reference sequence). The CDR3 consists of 16 residues. This chain's CDR3 is CASRRDRGEYNQPQHF.

The V call is TRBV28, the J call TRBJ2-2; TCRdb reports TRBD2, a call that lacks DNA to check it against. CDR3 length equals 14 residues. The germline V gene encodes CDR1 MDHEN and CDR2 SYDVKM. The CDR3: CASKPGLVPGELFF.

The chain has TRBV28 and TRBJ1-2. The CDR3 is 13 amino acids. The germline V gene encodes CDR1 MDHEN and CDR2 SYDVKM. The CDR3 reads CASSLERNYGYTF.

The rearrangement joins TRBV5-1 to TRBJ2-7; TCRdb designates TRBD1, a call that cannot be tested without DNA. The CDR3 extends over 14 amino acids. Germline CDR1 reads SGHRS; CDR2 reads YFSETQ. The CDR3 sequence is CASSLGSGGYEQYF.

The chain couples TRBV7-9 to TRBJ2-7; TCRdb returns TRBD1, unconfirmable since there is no DNA. This CDR3 comprises 13 residues. The germline gives CDR1 SEHNR, CDR2 FQNEAQ (reference sequence). CDR3 sequence: CASSPRDSFEQYF.

The chain couples TRBV7-9 to TRBJ1-2. CDR3 size: 11 residues. Looked up from germline, CDR1 is SEHNR and CDR2 is FQNEAQ (reference sequence). CDR3 in amino acids: CASSPQSLYTF. The variable domain in full, with the rest retrieved from reference TRBV7-9 and TRBJ1-2, is DTGVSQNPRHKITKRGQNVTFRCDPISEHNRLYWYRQTLGQGPEFLTYFQNEAQLEKSRLLSDRFSAERPKGSFSTLEIQRTEQGDSAMYLCASSPQSLYTFGSGTRLTVV.

V usage is TRBV23-1 and J usage is TRBJ2-7; the TRBD1 assignment by TCRdb is unverifiable without DNA. TRBV23-1 is an ORF, and what it does is uncertain. This CDR3 comprises 15 residues. The CDR3 reads CASSQTTGGRYEQYF.